This passage covers 22 T cell receptor beta chains from one sample sequenced in a study of T-cell reconstitution after alpha-beta-depleted transplantation in children. Molecular barcoding with unique molecular identifiers was used for the TCRbeta library. One entry per CDR3 protein, called by TCRdb with MiXCR from the PCR reads. The sample contains around 370,000 distinct CDR3 sequences, over 9% of which appear only once. Sequenced material: PBMCs from the stem cell graft donor, taken from the stem cell graft. The receptors originated from a human donor who donated a stem cell graft to a child with acute lymphoblastic leukemia.

V gene TRBV5-6 combines with J gene TRBJ2-7; D may be TRBD2 (6 bases). This CDR3 spans 15 amino acids. CDR1 SGHDT and CDR2 YYEEEE come from the germline V gene. Trimming stripped 4 bases from V and 9 bases from J, with 23 bases between. In DNA form, the CDR3 reads TGTGCCAGCAGCGAGCTATCCGGTGGGGACTTCGTGCAGTACTTC. Its protein product is CASSELSGGDFVQYF. The complete variable domain, with remaining parts taken from reference TRBV5-6 and TRBJ2-7, reads DAGVTQSPTHLIKTRGQQVTLRCSPKSGHDTVSWYQQALGQGPQFIFQYYEEEERQRGNFPDRFSGHQFPNYSSELNVNALLLGDSALYLCASSELSGGDFVQYFGPGTRLTVT.

CDR3 region: CASSLMGTTTYNEQFF. CDR3 in DNA: TGTGCCAGCAGCTTAATGGGAACTACCACCTACAATGAGCAGTTCTTC. The chain combines TRBV7-3 with TRBJ2-1; D remains unclear. The V end lost 1 base, the J end lost 2 bases, and 12 bases lay between the germline ends. The CDR3 is 16 residues long. Germline V CDR1 and CDR2: SGHTA, FQGTGA.

This chain joins TRBV29-1 and TRBJ2-7; 7 nucleotides align to TRBD1. V was clipped by 3 bases and J by 5 bases; unmatched bases: 10. Germline V gene data show CDR1 as SQVTM and CDR2 as ANQGSEA. The CDR3 runs 14 residues. CDR3 region: CSVEDQGESDEQYF. In DNA form, the CDR3 reads TGCAGCGTTGAGGACCAGGGGGAATCAGACGAGCAGTACTTC.

In its sample, this clonotype was seen a few times. The genes are TRBV12-3 or TRBV12-4 and TRBJ1-6; D call uncertain. The CDR3 length is 13 residues. Trimming took 5 bases from V and 8 from J, leaving 10 bases between them. The CDR3 sequence: CASSLSTDSPLHF. CDR3 sequence (DNA): TGTGCCAGCAGTCTCTCAACCGATTCACCCCTCCACTTT.

A few counts support this clonotype. The chain carries TRBV5-1 and TRBJ2-7, with 10 positions matching TRBD2. The CDR3 length is 16 residues. Trimming cost V 0 bases and J 7 bases; bases outside gene matches: 10. Germline CDR1 reads SGHRS; CDR2 reads YFSETQ. CDR3 residues: CASSLVKAGGLGEQYF. Here the CDR3 DNA reads TGCGCCAGCAGCTTGGTAAAAGCGGGAGGGCTGGGGGAGCAGTACTTC. The complete variable domain, with remaining parts taken from reference TRBV5-1 and TRBJ2-7, reads KAGVTQTPRYLIKTRGQQVTLSCSPISGHRSVSWYQQTPGQGLQFLFEYFSETQRNKGNFPGRFSGRQFSNSRSEMNVSTLELGDSALYLCASSLVKAGGLGEQYFGPGTRLTVT.

This clonotype was counted ten times or more. The CDR3 loop is CASSQDPGSAGEQFF. The CDR3 nucleotides read TGTGCCAGCAGCCAAGATCCGGGTTCGGCTGGTGAGCAGTTCTTC. This rearrangement joins TRBV3-1 to TRBJ2-1; D is ambiguous. Per the germline V gene, CDR1 is LGHDT and CDR2 is YNNKEL (reference sequence). The CDR3 contains 15 residues. Between the trimmed V and J ends, which lost 0 bases and 9 bases, there was a span of 15 bases.

There are many counts of this clonotype. The gene calls are TRBV7-2 and TRBJ2-3; D might be TRBD2 (5 bases). Between the trimmed V and J ends, which lost 0 bases and 3 bases, there was a span of 10 bases. Germline V gene lookup returns CDR1 SGHTA and CDR2 FQGNSA. CDR3 length: 15 residues. The DNA of the CDR3 is TGTGCCAGCAGCTTAGCTAGCCGAGGGACAGATACGCAGTATTTT. The encoded protein is CASSLASRGTDTQYF.

In its sample, this clonotype was seen a few times. The CDR3 nucleotides are TGTGCCAGCAGCTTAGATACTACCACCTCCTACAATGAGCAGTTCTTC. Its translation: CASSLDTTTSYNEQFF. The V call is TRBV7-2, the J call TRBJ2-1, with unresolved D. The germline V gene has CDR1 SGHTA and CDR2 FQGNSA. The length of the CDR3 is 16 residues. Trimming took 1 base from V and 0 from J, leaving 10 bases between them.

In the case of this clonotype: A much larger clone lies one base from this, so it may be a read error. This chain links TRBV29-1 with TRBJ1-2, with 7 bases aligning to TRBD1. This CDR3 contains 14 residues. Trimming removed 4 bases from V and 5 bases from J; junction bases left unmatched: 10. Germline-derived CDR1 and CDR2 are SQVTM and ANQGSEA. The CDR3 DNA reads as TGCAGCGTTGTTCCTCCGGGACAGCCGTATGGCTACACCTTC. Amino acids: CSVVPPGQPYGYTF.

This clonotype turned up a few times. The J gene is TRBJ2-2, the V gene TRBV24-1, with TRBD1 matching 8 bases. Germline V gives CDR1 KGHDR, CDR2 SFDVKD. The CDR3 length is 14 residues. J was trimmed by 0 bases and V by 9 bases; bases with no gene match: 2. The CDR3, as DNA: TGTGCCACCCGGGACAGGACGAACACCGGGGAGCTGTTTTTT. Translated: CATRDRTNTGELFF.

The J gene is TRBJ2-1, the V gene TRBV6-4; 10 bases are a match to TRBD2. The CDR3 contains 15 residues. J gave up 5 bases and V 3 bases, and 4 bases lay outside the gene matches. Germline V gene sequence: CDR1 MRHNA, CDR2 SNTAGT. The CDR3 region has the DNA TGTGCCAGCAGTGAGATAGCGGGAGGTCACAATGAGCAGTTCTTC. Translation gives CASSEIAGGHNEQFF.

The chain links TRBV6-2 or TRBV6-3 to TRBJ1-3, with TRBD1 as a possible D gene (6 bases). This CDR3 is 17 amino acids long. The V end was cut by 5 bases, the J end by 0 bases, with 17 bases between. The germline gives CDR1 MNHEY, CDR2 SVGEGT. Here the CDR3 DNA reads TGTGCCAGCAGTCGCTTCGCTACAGGGAGCTCTGGAAACACCATATATTTT. Translating it yields CASSRFATGSSGNTIYF.

This chain connects TRBV11-2 to TRBJ2-1; perhaps TRBD2 as D (6 bases). The CDR3 length is 14 residues. Germline CDR1 is SGHAT and CDR2 is FQNNGV. Trimming removed 6 bases at V and 9 bases at J, with 18 bases between. The CDR3 DNA is TGTGCCAGCAGACCTATCGGAGGGTGGGGTGAGCAGTTCTTC. As protein: CASRPIGGWGEQFF. The variable domain in full, with the rest retrieved from reference TRBV11-2 and TRBJ2-1, is EAGVAQSPRYKIIEKRQSVAFWCNPISGHATLYWYQQILGQGPKLLIQFQNNGVVDDSQLPKDRFSAERLKGVDSTLKIQPAKLEDSAVYLCASRPIGGWGEQFFGPGTRLTVL.

This sequence joins TRBV12-3 or TRBV12-4 and TRBJ2-5; 7 positions agree with TRBD1. J gave up 6 bases and V 4 bases, and 5 bases lay outside the gene matches. The CDR3 totals 13 residues. The CDR3 DNA follows: TGTGCCAGCAGTTCCGACAGGGCACAGACCCAGTACTTC. Protein: CASSSDRAQTQYF.

There are a few counts of this clonotype. The chain is built from TRBV7-2 and TRBJ1-1; D might be TRBD1 (5 bases). Trimming shortened V by 1 base and J by 4 bases, and 16 bases separated the two germline ends. Germline CDR1 reads SGHTA; CDR2 reads FQGNSA. The CDR3 spans 16 residues. The CDR3: CASSLGGAATGTEAFF. The CDR3 DNA is TGTGCCAGCAGCTTAGGAGGGGCGGCAACCGGCACTGAAGCTTTCTTT.

This clonotype occurred a few times. The chain has TRBV29-1 and TRBJ2-5; 9 bases fit TRBD1. CDR3 length: 14 residues. V trimming: 6 bases; J trimming: 4 bases; junction bases outside the gene matches: 9. CDR1 SQVTM and CDR2 ANQGSEA come from the germline V gene. CDR3 sequence reads: CSVDPGQGPETQYF. CDR3 DNA sequence: TGCAGCGTGGACCCGGGACAGGGCCCAGAGACCCAGTACTTC.

Only a few counts were recorded for this clonotype. This chain links TRBV29-1 with TRBJ1-3; possible D gene TRBD1, 6 bases. The CDR3 length is 12 residues. Trimming took 4 bases from V and 4 from J, leaving 8 bases between them. Germline CDR1 and CDR2: SQVTM and ANQGSEA. In DNA, the CDR3 is TGCAGCGTTGGGACAGAGGGAAACACCATATATTTT. It encodes CSVGTEGNTIYF.

This clonotype was detected many times. The chain has TRBV7-9 and TRBJ1-1; D is ambiguous. Trimming removed 5 bases from V and 1 base from J, with 8 bases in between. The CDR3 is made up of 13 amino acids. CDR1 and CDR2 from the germline V gene are SEHNR and FQNEAQ (reference sequence). The CDR3 sequence is CASSLNRNTEAFF. The CDR3 nucleotides read TGTGCCAGCAGCCTCAACAGGAACACTGAAGCTTTCTTT.

This clonotype was found many times. V usage is TRBV12-3 or TRBV12-4 and J usage is TRBJ1-1; weak D call: TRBD1 (6 bases). V was cut by 5 bases and J by 0 bases, with 19 bases left in between. There are 17 residues in the CDR3. The CDR3 nucleotides are TGTGCCAGCAGTGCCCCTGACGGGACAAGGATGAACACTGAAGCTTTCTTT. It is translated as CASSAPDGTRMNTEAFF.

In this sample, this clonotype turned up a few times. This chain links TRBV5-6 with TRBJ2-7; D is ambiguous. V shed 4 bases and J shed 0 bases, with 8 bases lying between them. CDR3 size: 13 residues. The V gene's germline CDR1 is SGHDT and CDR2 YYEEEE. The CDR3, as DNA: TGTGCCAGCAGCATGGACCACTCCTACGAGCAGTACTTC. Translating gives CASSMDHSYEQYF.

This clonotype has only a few counts. The rearrangement links TRBV7-3 to TRBJ1-1; TRBD1 is a possible D gene (5 bases). The CDR3 consists of 15 residues. In germline, CDR1 is SGHTA, CDR2 FQGTGA. The V and J ends lost 5 bases and 6 bases respectively, with 19 bases between them. CDR3 residues: CASSPRGRVDAEAFF. The CDR3 bases are TGTGCCAGCAGCCCAAGAGGCAGGGTGGACGCTGAAGCTTTCTTT.

The chain carries TRBV5-1 and TRBJ2-7, with unresolved D. Germline-derived CDR1 and CDR2 are SGHRS and YFSETQ. The CDR3 length is 15 residues. Trimming shortened V by 1 base and J by 4 bases, and 15 bases separated the two germline ends. CDR3 in DNA: TGCGCCAGCAGCTTGTCACCGGCGGACGGTTACGAGCAGTACTTC. This translates into CASSLSPADGYEQYF. The whole variable domain, filled in from reference TRBV5-1 and TRBJ2-7, reads KAGVTQTPRYLIKTRGQQVTLSCSPISGHRSVSWYQQTPGQGLQFLFEYFSETQRNKGNFPGRFSGRQFSNSRSEMNVSTLELGDSALYLCASSLSPADGYEQYFGPGTRLTVT.